This TCR beta chain was recorded in a study of Ad26.COV2.S vaccination and SARS-CoV-2 variants. V was shortened by 5 bases and J by 4 bases, with 11 bases between the two germline ends. The CDR3 is made up of 13 amino acids. Germline V lookup: CDR1 PRHDT, CDR2 FYEKMQ (reference sequence). Clones were sequenced by immunoSEQ multiplex PCR, and TCRdb holds only the in-frame ones, with some missing. The sample carries about 400,000 clones, 75% to 90% recorded once. Treatment noted: about 20 received Ad26.COV2.S at low or high dose, single or two shots; about 5 received placebo; per-sample allocation not given. Specimen acquisition occurred on day 63 following the initial vaccine or placebo injection.

V and J are TRBV13 and TRBJ2-5; weak D call: TRBD1 (5 bases). The sample here was peripheral blood, taken in a trial of Ad26.COV2.S vaccine versus placebo. The source is a person between 18 and 59 years old who received the Ad26.COV2.S COVID-19 vaccine or a placebo. The CDR3 region has the DNA TGTGCCAGCAGCCCAAGGACAAGAGAGACCCAGTACTTC. It is translated as CASSPRTRETQYF. Full variable domain (remainder filled in from reference TRBV13 and TRBJ2-5): AAGVIQSPRHLIKEKRETATLKCYPIPRHDTVYWYQQGPGQDPQFLISFYEKMQSDKGSIPDRFSAQQFSDYHSELNMSSLELGDSALYFCASSPRTRETQYFGPGTRLLVL.